This T cell receptor (beta chain) is drawn from a study of T-cell reconstitution after alpha-beta-depleted transplantation in children. This CDR3 is 17 amino acids long. Looked up from germline, CDR1 is SEHNR and CDR2 is FQNEAQ (reference sequence). V shed 1 base and J 0 bases; nucleotides not matched to a gene: 5. In this sample, this clonotype turned up many times. Antigen unknown. Unique molecular identifiers were built into the TCRbeta library. TCRdb passed the PCR reads through MiXCR, listing each CDR3 protein once. Among about 900,000 distinct CDR3 sequences listed, about 29% were seen once. Overall study results and limits: By one year post-transplant, T-cell counts and diversity largely arose from T cells that were newly produced. Several hundred expanded graft clones reportedly gave rise to the alpha-beta T cells present about two months after transplant. In some patients, recipient T cells and intrathymic progenitors surviving conditioning explained high day-60 diversity.

The chain joins TRBV7-9 to TRBJ2-1, with 8 bases lining up with TRBD2. The sequencing here drew on PBMCs, mostly from graft donor cells, taken 360 days after TCRalphabeta/CD19-depleted stem cell transplant. This receptor was identified in a boy less than two years old who had a stem cell transplant for SCID, so the T cells may come from the graft donor. Here the CDR3 reads CASSLGWAGGSYNEQFF. For the CDR3, the DNA is TGTGCCAGCAGCTTAGGCTGGGCGGGGGGCTCCTACAATGAGCAGTTCTTC.